A single sample gave rise to the 9 T cell receptor beta chains below, sequenced in a study of post-analysis software for immune sequencing data. Study-wide results and caveats: Five or six TRBV segments were more frequent in patients than controls; TRBV5-6, TRBV5-1 and TRBV20-1 belonged to this group.

Their target antigens are unknown. Unique molecular identifiers were carried by the TCR beta cDNA libraries. TCRdb ran MiXCR on the PCR reads and lists one entry per CDR3 protein. The repertoire holds roughly 870,000 distinct CDR3 sequences, with about 53% as singletons. Sequencing was performed on blood. The receptors were sampled from a girl between 10 and 17 years old with multiple sclerosis.

The V call is TRBV3-1, the J call TRBJ1-6, with D possibly TRBD1 on 5 matching bases. V was trimmed by 1 base and J by 4 bases, leaving 8 bases between them. Per germline, CDR1 LGHDT and CDR2 YNNKEL (reference sequence). This CDR3 region has 15 residues. The CDR3 is CASSQGRTYNSPLHF. The CDR3 coding sequence is TGTGCCAGCAGCCAAGGCAGGACATATAATTCACCCCTCCACTTT.

The V call is TRBV6-1, the J call TRBJ2-5, with D unclear. Gene TRBJ2-7 matches the end of the DNA better, so the J call may be wrong. Germline CDR1 is MNHNS and CDR2 is SASEGT. CDR3 size: 12 residues. The CDR3 DNA reads TGTGCCAGCAGTGAAGAATGGGTCGAGCAGTACTTC. It translates to CASSEEWVEQYF.

This clonotype has only a few counts. The chain carries TRBV20-1 and TRBJ2-3; D tentatively reads TRBD1 or TRBD2 (5 bases each). The CDR3 covers 14 residues. From germline, CDR1 is DFQATT and CDR2 SNEGSKA (reference sequence). V was cut by 1 base and J by 2 bases, with 10 bases left in between. CDR3 in amino acids: CSARVGTNTDTQYF. The DNA for the CDR3 is TGCAGTGCTAGAGTCGGGACCAACACAGATACGCAGTATTTT.

This clonotype showed up just a few times. The chain couples TRBV12-3 or TRBV12-4 to TRBJ2-4; D is unresolved. Near its end, the DNA agrees better with TRBJ2-7, so the J call may be wrong. This CDR3 contains 13 residues. Here the CDR3 reads CASSLTLHYEQYF. CDR3 coding DNA: TGTGCCAGCAGTTTAACCCTCCACTACGAGCAGTACTTC.

The chain combines TRBV6-5 with TRBJ2-5; no clear D gene. V dropped 2 bases and J dropped 5 bases, with 6 bases sitting between them. Looked up from germline, CDR1 is MNHEY and CDR2 is SVGAGI. This CDR3 is 12 amino acids long. DNA of the CDR3: TGTGCCAGCAGTTACGGTAGTGAGACCCAGTACTTC. The encoded protein is CASSYGSETQYF.

The J gene is TRBJ2-1, the V gene TRBV5-1; the D gene could be TRBD1 or TRBD2 (5 bases each). V lost 0 bases to trimming and J lost 10 bases, with 11 bases between them. This CDR3 comprises 13 residues. Germline loops: CDR1 SGHRS, CDR2 YFSETQ. CDR3 bases: TGCGCCAGCAGCTTGGGAGGGGTCTCCGAGCAGTTCTTC. The encoded protein is CASSLGGVSEQFF. Complete variable domain (other parts from reference TRBV5-1 and TRBJ2-1): KAGVTQTPRYLIKTRGQQVTLSCSPISGHRSVSWYQQTPGQGLQFLFEYFSETQRNKGNFPGRFSGRQFSNSRSEMNVSTLELGDSALYLCASSLGGVSEQFFGPGTRLTVL.

This clonotype has just a few counts. The chain uses TRBV10-3 and TRBJ2-5, with D perhaps being TRBD1 or TRBD2 (5 bases each). This CDR3 comprises 15 residues. Looked up from germline, CDR1 is ENHRY and CDR2 is SYGVKD. The V and J ends lost 8 bases and 5 bases respectively, with 21 bases between them. CDR3 residues: CAIADTGRRVETQYF. DNA of the CDR3: TGTGCCATCGCCGATACGGGACGACGGGTCGAGACCCAGTACTTC.

The rearrangement uses TRBV4-1 and TRBJ2-3; D gene unclear. Germline CDR1 MGHRA, CDR2 YSYEKL. The CDR3 is 15 residues long. Trimming removed 1 base at V and 3 bases at J, with 11 bases between. CDR3 in amino acids: CASSQGTLVTDTQYF. CDR3 DNA sequence: TGCGCCAGCAGCCAAGGCACTCTAGTGACAGATACGCAGTATTTT.

The chain couples TRBV7-9 to TRBJ2-4, with D unclear. The DNA matches TRBJ2-7 better at its end, which makes the J call doubtful. The CDR3 loop spans 14 amino acids. CDR1 is SEHNR and CDR2 is FQNEAQ in the germline V gene (reference sequence). DNA for the CDR3: TGTGCCAGCAGCTTAGGGATCGACCATTACGAGCAGTACTTC. It yields the protein CASSLGIDHYEQYF.